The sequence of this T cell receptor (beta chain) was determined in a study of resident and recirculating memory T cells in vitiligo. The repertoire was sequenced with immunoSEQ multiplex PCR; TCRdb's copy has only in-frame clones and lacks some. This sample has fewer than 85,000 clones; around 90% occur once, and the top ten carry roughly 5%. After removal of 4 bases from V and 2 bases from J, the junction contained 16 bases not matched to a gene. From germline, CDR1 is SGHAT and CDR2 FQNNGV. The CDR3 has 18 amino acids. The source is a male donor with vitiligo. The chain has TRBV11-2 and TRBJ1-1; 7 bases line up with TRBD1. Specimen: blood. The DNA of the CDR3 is TGTGCCAGCAGCTCCCGAAGGCCACCTGACAGGGCAAACACTGAAGCTTTCTTT. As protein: CASSSRRPPDRANTEAFF.